This record looks at one T cell receptor (beta chain) sequence and its context. The source of the sample is a study of OX40 agonist ivuxolimab in advanced cancers. The assay was immunoSEQ multiplex PCR, and TCRdb's table has in-frame clones only and misses some. The sample shows 95,000 or so clones, about 91% of them seen only once. The sequencing here drew on CD4+ or CD8+ T cells sorted from blood, taken in a trial of the OX40 agonist ivuxolimab. The origin of this receptor is an adult with an advanced solid tumor such as melanoma, head and neck, liver or kidney cancer.

CDR3: CASSLEGGFF. The CDR3 nucleotides read TGTGCCAGCAGCTTGGAGGGGGGTTTCTTT. The V gene is TRBV5-8, the J gene TRBJ1-1; weak D call: TRBD1 (6 bases). The ends were cut back, 0 bases at V and 13 bases at J, with 7 bases in the middle. CDR3 length equals 10 residues. CDR1 is SGHTS, CDR2 YDEGEE, per germline.